A single sample gave rise to the 21 T cell receptor beta chains below, sequenced in a study of tumor and adjacent non-tumor tissue in lung cancer. The template was RNA from unsorted bulk tissue. The library came from three nested PCR rounds adapted from ARM-PCR protocols. TCRdb re-analysed the multiplex PCR reads in MiXCR, keeping a single row per CDR3 protein. Among tens of thousands of distinct CDR3 sequences listed, around 77% were seen once. The specimen sequenced was lung tumor tissue. Every receptor here comes from a woman aged 40 to 55 with non-small cell lung cancer.

The chain combines TRBV20-1 with TRBJ2-7, with 10 bases matching TRBD1. The V and J ends lost 3 bases and 5 bases, in that order; junction bases with no gene match: 4. The CDR3 sequence is 13 residues long. CDR1 is DFQATT, CDR2 SNEGSKA, per germline (reference sequence). CDR3 loop: CSASDRGHHEQYF. In DNA form, the CDR3 reads TGCAGTGCTAGTGACAGGGGGCACCACGAGCAGTACTTC.

Turning to this clonotype: One end of the junction does not line up with germline, which may come from a read error. This chain uses TRBV6-1 with TRBJ1-2; weak D call: TRBD1 (5 bases). CDR1 MNHNS and CDR2 SASEGT come from the germline V gene. This CDR3 spans 14 amino acids. The DNA for the CDR3 is TGTGCCAGCAGTGGGCAGGGTCTTAACTATGACTACACTTTC. Translation: CASSGQGLNYDYTF.

This chain links TRBV11-2 with TRBJ2-5, with 7 bases fitting TRBD1. The J segment lost 6 bases and the V segment lost 9 bases, leaving 16 bases of the junction unmatched. The CDR3 loop spans 15 amino acids. From germline, CDR1 is SGHAT and CDR2 FQNNGV. The CDR3 nucleotides read TGTGCCAGTACCAAATTCGGACAGGCACATAAGACCCAGTACTTC. Its translation: CASTKFGQAHKTQYF.

Comment on this clonotype: A junction boundary mismatches the germline segment, possibly from a read error. The chain couples TRBV11-1 to TRBJ2-3; 10 bases align to TRBD2. Germline V CDR1 and CDR2: SGHAT, FQDESV (reference sequence). CDR3 length: 16 amino acids. CDR3 amino acids: CASSSIAGGDGDTQYF. The CDR3 DNA reads as TGTGCTAGCAGCTCCATAGCGGGGGGCGATGGAGATACGCAGTATTTT.

With respect to this clonotype: A much larger clone sits a single nucleotide away, making a read error possible. The V and J genes are TRBV28 and TRBJ1-5; perhaps TRBD1 as D (5 bases). Per germline, CDR1 MDHEN and CDR2 SYDVKM. This CDR3 contains 15 residues. The CDR3 protein is CVSSSRGTGLRPQHF. CDR3 sequence (DNA): TGTGTCAGCAGTTCGCGAGGGACGGGCCTTAGGCCCCAGCATTTT.

A remark on this clonotype: A read error may produce the germline difference seen at one junction end. The chain links TRBV5-4 to TRBJ2-2, with TRBD1 matching 8 bases. The CDR3 loop spans 15 amino acids. Germline CDR1 reads SGHNT; CDR2 reads YYREEE (reference sequence). CDR3 amino acids: CASSLGQVNTGELFF. CDR3 bases: TGTGCCAGTAGCTTGGGACAGGTGAACACCGGGGAGCTGTTTTTT.

Of note for this clonotype: Without the conserved terminal phenylalanine or tryptophan, this CDR3 likely stems from a read error. The chain joins TRBV12-3 or TRBV12-4 to TRBJ1-1; D is perhaps TRBD1 (6 bases). The CDR3 is made up of 14 amino acids. Trimming pared 5 bases from V and 3 bases from J, leaving 13 bases between. In DNA, the CDR3 is TGTGCCAGCAGTCCCGCCGGGGGGCACACTGAAGCTTTCTTG. Translating gives CASSPAGGHTEAFL.

Regarding this clonotype: The germline gene is not matched at one end of the junction; a read error may be the cause. The chain recombines TRBV29-1 with TRBJ1-2; weak D call: TRBD1 (5 bases). The germline V gene encodes CDR1 SQVTM and CDR2 ANQGSEA. The length of the CDR3 is 12 residues. The CDR3 coding sequence is TGCAGCGCTTCAGGAGAGGGGAATGGCTACATCTTC. As protein: CSASGEGNGYIF.

The sample holds many counts of this clonotype. The genes are TRBV10-3 and TRBJ2-4; D may be TRBD1 or TRBD2 (5 bases each). CDR3 length equals 17 residues. Between the trimmed V and J ends, which lost 5 bases and 9 bases, there was a span of 26 bases. CDR1 ENHRY and CDR2 SYGVKD come from the germline V gene. CDR3 nucleotides: TGTGCCATCAGTCCGGGTCCGGGTAGAGTCGTCGGGGCCATTCAGTACTTC. It yields the protein CAISPGPGRVVGAIQYF.

With regard to this clonotype: A much larger clone lies one base from this, so it may be a read error. The chain combines TRBV6-5 with TRBJ2-7, with 9 bases matching TRBD2. V was clipped by 6 bases and J by 0 bases; unmatched bases: 3. Germline CDR1 and CDR2: MNHEY and SVGAGI. This CDR3 region has 14 residues. CDR3 bases: TGTGCCAGCAGGTCTAGCGGGGTCTCCTACGAGCAGTACTTC. Translating gives CASRSSGVSYEQYF.

As for this clonotype: In this CDR3 the conserved last residue, phenylalanine or tryptophan, is missing, so a read error is likely. Here the CDR3 DNA reads TGTGCTAGCAGCCCAATTGACAGGGGGACTTCACACCTCCACTAT. Translated, it gives CASSPIDRGTSHLHY. V and J are TRBV11-2 and TRBJ1-6; 9 bases align to TRBD1. Germline V gene lookup returns CDR1 SGHAT and CDR2 FQNNGV. The length of the CDR3 is 15 residues.

This clonotype is medium-sized. The chain recombines TRBV11-2 with TRBJ2-1; weak D call: TRBD1 (6 bases). The CDR3 loop spans 14 amino acids. Germline lookup yields CDR1 SGHAT and CDR2 FQNNGV. V was trimmed by 2 bases and J by 7 bases, leaving 12 bases between them. The CDR3 is CASSLFQGRNEQFF. For the CDR3, the DNA is TGTGCCAGCAGCTTATTCCAGGGGCGGAATGAGCAGTTCTTC. The whole variable domain, filled in from reference TRBV11-2 and TRBJ2-1, reads EAGVAQSPRYKIIEKRQSVAFWCNPISGHATLYWYQQILGQGPKLLIQFQNNGVVDDSQLPKDRFSAERLKGVDSTLKIQPAKLEDSAVYLCASSLFQGRNEQFFGPGTRLTVL.

The genes are TRBV11-2 and TRBJ2-1; 7 positions agree with TRBD2. Germline V gives CDR1 SGHAT, CDR2 FQNNGV. This CDR3 is 14 amino acids long. With 4 bases clipped from V and 8 bases from J, the junction kept 8 bases outside the gene matches. The CDR3 reads CASSWTSRNDEQFF. CDR3 bases: TGTGCCAGCAGCTGGACTAGTAGAAACGATGAGCAGTTCTTC.

Many counts were recorded for this clonotype. The rearrangement joins TRBV5-5 to TRBJ2-1, with a weak D call TRBD1 (5 bases). Trimming shortened V by 0 bases and J by 6 bases, and 13 bases separated the two germline ends. The CDR3 is 15 amino acids. The germline CDR1 and CDR2 sequences are SGHKS and YYEKEE (reference sequence). DNA of the CDR3: TGTGCCAGCAGCTTGGTCAGGGTAGTAGGCAATGAGCAGTTCTTC. It translates to CASSLVRVVGNEQFF.

In the case of this clonotype: The junction and the germline gene differ at one end; a read error may be behind it. The CDR3 loop is CANSGAFEQFF. CDR3 bases: TGTGCCAACAGTGGTGCCTTTGAGCAGTTCTTC. The J gene is TRBJ2-1, the V gene TRBV6-1, with D unclear. This CDR3 is built from 11 residues. The germline V gene has CDR1 MNHNS and CDR2 SASEGT.

The J gene is TRBJ2-6, the V gene TRBV5-1; D may be TRBD1 (5 bases). V was cut by 1 base and J by 0 bases, with 14 bases left in between. The V gene's germline CDR1 is SGHRS and CDR2 YFSETQ. The length of the CDR3 is 18 residues. The chain's CDR3 is CASSLTTGCSSGANVLTF. In DNA, the CDR3 is TGCGCCAGCAGCTTGACCACAGGCTGCAGCTCTGGGGCCAACGTCCTGACTTTC.

About this clonotype itself: The CDR3 does not close with the conserved phenylalanine or tryptophan, likely indicating a read error. The chain joins TRBV11-2 to TRBJ2-1; weak D call: TRBD1 (6 bases). The V gene's germline CDR1 is SGHAT and CDR2 FQNNGV. This CDR3 is built from 15 residues. CDR3 sequence: CANSLQGWSYNEQFY. Here the CDR3 DNA reads TGTGCCAACAGCTTACAGGGATGGTCCTACAATGAGCAGTTCTAC.

The V gene is TRBV5-1, the J gene TRBJ2-6; maybe TRBD2 (6 bases). The CDR3 has 15 amino acids. The V end was cut by 6 bases, the J end by 1 base, with 11 bases between. Germline V lookup: CDR1 SGHRS, CDR2 YFSETQ. The CDR3 DNA sequence: TGCGCCAGCAATCTCGGAGGGTCTGGGGCCAACGTCCTGACTTTC. Translated: CASNLGGSGANVLTF.

For this clonotype: A much larger clone is a single base away; this may be a read error. The rearrangement uses TRBV6-6 and TRBJ2-1; 9 positions match TRBD2. There are 18 residues in the CDR3. The V segment lost 0 bases and the J segment 11 bases; nucleotides outside the gene matches: 17. From germline, CDR1 is MNHNY and CDR2 SVGAGI (reference sequence). CDR3 bases: TGTGCCAGCAGTTACTCAAGCGGCGGGGGGGCCTTTCGGAATAAGCAGTTCTTC. It codes for CASSYSSGGGAFRNKQFF.

About this clonotype: A much larger clonotype is one base distant, so this may be a read error. The conserved phenylalanine or tryptophan normally closing the CDR3 is absent here, so this likely arose from a read error. The chain is built from TRBV28 and TRBJ2-1, with TRBD1 matching over 9 bases. V was clipped by 3 bases and J by 4 bases; unmatched bases: 4. This CDR3 contains 15 residues. Germline values: CDR1 MDHEN, CDR2 SYDVKM. CDR3 loop: CASSFSGTGYNEQFI. CDR3 coding DNA: TGTGCCAGCAGTTTCTCCGGGACAGGGTACAATGAGCAGTTCATC.

Note on this clonotype: The CDR3 ends on some other residue instead of the conserved phenylalanine or tryptophan, so this is likely a read error. The chain combines TRBV29-1 with TRBJ2-1; D may be TRBD1 (6 bases). V was shortened by 8 bases and J by 12 bases, with 20 bases between the two germline ends. This CDR3 has 12 residues. Per germline, CDR1 SQVTM and CDR2 ANQGSEA. Here the CDR3 DNA reads TGCAGCACAAATTCAGGGGCGATGGGGCAGTTCCTC. Translating gives CSTNSGAMGQFL.